This T cell receptor (beta chain) was obtained from a study of TIL therapy for anti-PD-1-resistant metastatic lung cancer. Study information: Median patient age was approximately 58, ranging roughly 35-75 years. Most patients had lung adenocarcinoma. Median tumor mutation burden was 1.5 mutations per megabase. Study results and limitations: This highly selected cohort may not generalize to typical lung cancer patients.

The immunoSEQ assay was v3. TCRdb keeps only in-frame clones here, not all; method: immunoSEQ multiplex PCR. The sample shows just under 60,000 clones, around 69% of them seen only once. Noted time point: pre-treatment sample, taken before nivolumab and TIL therapy. V shed 3 bases and J shed 4 bases, with 7 bases lying between them. The CDR3 consists of 12 residues. Germline V CDR1 and CDR2: SGHDT, YYEEEE. As concerns this clone: Its matching antigen is unknown.

This sequence originates from a person between 30 and 79 years old with non-small cell lung cancer. This chain uses TRBV5-6 with TRBJ1-2; D gene uncertain. The material sequenced was blood, taken at baseline. In nucleotides, the CDR3 is TGTGCCAGCAGCTCAGGAGGCTATGGCTACACCTTC. Translation: CASSSGGYGYTF.